A selection of T cell receptor beta chains follows, all from one sample in a study of CD8 T cells in ankylosing spondylitis. One entry per CDR3 protein results from TCRdb running MiXCR on the 5' RACE reads. The data contain 250,000 to 400,000 distinct CDR3 sequences, about 9.9% of them singletons. The sequenced sample consisted of blood, either unsorted or a sorted T cell fraction (not recorded which). These receptors came from a female donor with ankylosing spondylitis or in good health (not recorded which). Each CDR3 is given with its conserved first and last residue. The D gene is left open where the match is weak. Clone size is stated in some rows and not others, as once, few, many or a class when expanded.

TRBV7-2	.	TRBJ1-2	many	13	TGTGCCAGCAGCTGGGGACTGACCTATGGCTACACCTTC	CASSWGLTYGYTF
TRBV29-1	TRBD2	TRBJ2-2	many	16	TGCAGCGTTGAAAAACGCGGGAGGCACGGCACCGGGGAGCTGTTTTTT	CSVEKRGRHGTGELFF
TRBV7-2	.	TRBJ2-7	many	16	TGTGCCAGCAGCGTCGGGACTCCACTTACTACCTACGAGCAGTACTTC	CASSVGTPLTTYEQYF
TRBV20-1	.	TRBJ2-1	few	10	TGCAGTGCTCCCAGAGGGCTGCAGTTCTTC	CSAPRGLQFF
TRBV20-1	.	TRBJ1-5	few	12	TGCAGCTCCGGGACTACGAATCAGCCCCAGCATTTT	CSSGTTNQPQHF
TRBV10-3	TRBD2	TRBJ2-1	.	15	TGTGCCATCAGTACCCTAGCGGGGAGCGACAATGAGCAGTTCTTC	CAISTLAGSDNEQFF
TRBV5-1	TRBD1	TRBJ2-6	few	15	TGCGCCAGCGGGACAGGGAGTTCTGGGGCCAACGTCCTGACTTTC	CASGTGSSGANVLTF
TRBV9	TRBD2	TRBJ2-7	many	17	TGTGCCAGCAGCCCCCGGACTAGCGGGCACGAATCCTACGAGCAGTACTTC	CASSPRTSGHESYEQYF
TRBV20-1	.	TRBJ1-6	many	16	TGCAGTGCACCCCGGGACACAGACTCCTATAATTCACCCCTCCACTTT	CSAPRDTDSYNSPLHF
TRBV20-1	TRBD2	TRBJ2-3	few	16	TGCAGTGCTAGATCCGCACTAGCGGGGAGTGGAGATACGCAGTATTTT	CSARSALAGSGDTQYF
TRBV20-1	.	TRBJ2-1	few	16	TGCAGTGCTAGAGAGGGCGGGGGCCGCTCCTACAATGAGCAGTTCTTC	CSAREGGGRSYNEQFF
TRBV20-1	.	TRBJ2-1	many	15	TGCAGTGCCACACCGGGAAGCGGGTACAACAATGAGCAGTTCTTC	CSATPGSGYNNEQFF
TRBV12-3/TRBV12-4	.	TRBJ1-5	many	14	TGTGCCAGCAGTTTTGCAGGGTCCAATCAGCCCCAGCATTTT	CASSFAGSNQPQHF
TRBV7-6	.	TRBJ2-3	many	14	TGTGCCAGCAGCGCGTACTCTAGCACAGATACGCAGTATTTT	CASSAYSSTDTQYF
TRBV20-1	.	TRBJ2-5	many	15	TGCAGTGCTAGAGTCGGAGAGCGGTACCAAGAGACCCAGTACTTC	CSARVGERYQETQYF
TRBV28	TRBD1	TRBJ2-2	many	17	TGTGCCAGCAGTTCCGCCGCGACAGGGATAAACACCGGGGAGCTGTTTTTT	CASSSAATGINTGELFF
TRBV5-1	.	TRBJ1-1	many	15	TGCGCCAGCAGCCTGGATGTAGGGGGAAACACTGAAGCTTTCTTT	CASSLDVGGNTEAFF
TRBV12-3/TRBV12-4	.	TRBJ1-2	many	12	TGTGCCAGCAGTTTATGGGACTATGGCTACACCTTC	CASSLWDYGYTF
TRBV20-1	.	TRBJ1-4	many	15	TGCAGTGCTAGAGATCCGGTCGGCGGTAATGAAAAACTGTTTTTT	CSARDPVGGNEKLFF
TRBV27	TRBD1	TRBJ1-3	many	15	TGTGCCAGCAGGAAAGAACAGGGGTCTGGAAACACCATATATTTT	CASRKEQGSGNTIYF
TRBV20-1	.	TRBJ2-1	many	10	TGCAGTCCCTTAGTGAATGAGCAGTTCTTC	CSPLVNEQFF
TRBV7-2	TRBD2	TRBJ2-1	.	15	TGTGCCAGCAGCTGGACTAGCGGGACATACAATGAGCAGTTCTTC	CASSWTSGTYNEQFF
TRBV20-1	TRBD2	TRBJ2-4	few	19	TGCAGTGCTAGAGATTGGAGGACTAGCGGGAATTTAGCCAAAAACATTCAGTACTTC	CSARDWRTSGNLAKNIQYF
TRBV20-1	TRBD1	TRBJ2-7	many	13	TGCAGTGCTACCCGGGACAGGGTTGGCGAGCAGTACTTC	CSATRDRVGEQYF
TRBV5-1	TRBD1	TRBJ2-7	.	12	TGCGCCAGCAGCTCACAGGGGCACGAGCAGTACTTC	CASSSQGHEQYF
TRBV7-6	.	TRBJ2-2	.	14	TGTGCCAGCAGGGCGGACAGTTGGGGCGGGGAGCTGTTTTTT	CASRADSWGGELFF
TRBV19	.	TRBJ2-1	few	12	TGTGCCAGTAGTAAGGGGCCCGATGAGCAGTTCTTC	CASSKGPDEQFF
TRBV24-1	.	TRBJ2-1	many	15	TGTGCCACCAGTGACCCCGGACAGTTAAACAATGAGCAGTTCTTC	CATSDPGQLNNEQFF
TRBV29-1	.	TRBJ2-7	many	11	TGCAGCGTTTACCAGGTCTACGAGCAGTACTTC	CSVYQVYEQYF
TRBV5-1	TRBD1	TRBJ1-2	few	16	TGCGCCAGCAGCCTTTATCCGGGACAGGGGGCGTCTGGCTACACCTTC	CASSLYPGQGASGYTF
TRBV5-1	.	TRBJ1-2	many	14	TGCGCCAGCAGCTTGGTTGGGCGCCAAGATGGCTACACCTTC	CASSLVGRQDGYTF